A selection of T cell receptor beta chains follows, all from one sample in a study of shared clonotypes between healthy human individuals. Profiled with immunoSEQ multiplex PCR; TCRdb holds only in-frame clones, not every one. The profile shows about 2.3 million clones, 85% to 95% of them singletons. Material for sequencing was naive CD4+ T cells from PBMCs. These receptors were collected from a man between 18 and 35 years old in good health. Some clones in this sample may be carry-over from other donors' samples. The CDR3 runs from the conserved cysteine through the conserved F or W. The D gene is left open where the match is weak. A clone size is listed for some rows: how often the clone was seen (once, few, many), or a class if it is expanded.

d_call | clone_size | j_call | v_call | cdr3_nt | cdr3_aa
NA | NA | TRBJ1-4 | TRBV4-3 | TGCGCCAGCAGCCAAGAGGGGCGGGGGCCGAAACTGTTTTTT | CASSQEGRGPKLFF
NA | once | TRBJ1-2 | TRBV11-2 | TGTGCCAGCAGCCGTTTCCCGGGACAAACTGTTTATGGCTACACCTTC | CASSRFPGQTVYGYTF
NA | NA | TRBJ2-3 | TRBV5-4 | TGTGCCAGCAGCTTGCCCGGCTTGAGCACAGATACGCAGTATTTT | CASSLPGLSTDTQYF
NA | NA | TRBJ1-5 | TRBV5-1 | TGCGCCAGCAGCTTATCAGGGCAGGATCAGCCCCAGCATTTT | CASSLSGQDQPQHF
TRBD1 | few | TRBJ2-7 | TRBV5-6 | TGTGCCAGCAGCTTGGTGGCAGGGGGCTACGAGCAGTACTTC | CASSLVAGGYEQYF
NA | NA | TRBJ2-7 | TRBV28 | TGTGCCAGCAGTTTTTACCACGAGCAGTACTTC | CASSFYHEQYF
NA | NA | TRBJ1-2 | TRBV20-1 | TGCAGTGCGCGTCTTAACTATGGCTACACCTTC | CSARLNYGYTF
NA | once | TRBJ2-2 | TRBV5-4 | TGTGCCAGCAGCTTGGTCCCGACGGGGAGTATCGGGGAGCTGTTTTTT | CASSLVPTGSIGELFF
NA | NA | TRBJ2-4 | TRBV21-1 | TGTGCCAGCAGCAAAGGCTGCCCTAGCGGAAAAAACATTCAGTACTTC | CASSKGCPSGKNIQYF
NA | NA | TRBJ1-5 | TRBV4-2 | TGTGCCAGCAGCCAAGAAAGAGCCCTTGGCAATCAGCCCCAGCATTTT | CASSQERALGNQPQHF
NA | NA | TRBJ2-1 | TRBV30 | TGTGCCTGGAGTGTGGGGTCGGGAGCGGTGCCGGCTGAGCAGTTCTTC | CAWSVGSGAVPAEQFF
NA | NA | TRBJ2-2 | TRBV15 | TGTGCCACCAGCAGAGTACCTCCCCTAGGGGACACCGGGGAGCTGTTTTTT | CATSRVPPLGDTGELFF
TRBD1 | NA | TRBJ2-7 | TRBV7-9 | TGTGCCAGCAGCTACGGACAGGGTCAGTACGAGCAGTACTTC | CASSYGQGQYEQYF
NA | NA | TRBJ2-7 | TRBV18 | TGTGCCAGCTCAGCCTTGTACGAGCAGTACTTC | CASSALYEQYF
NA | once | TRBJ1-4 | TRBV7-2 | TGTGCCAGCAGTCCCGGGGTAAGAGGTGAAAAACTGTTTTTT | CASSPGVRGEKLFF
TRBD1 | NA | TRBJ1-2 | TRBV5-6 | TGTGCCAGCAACAACCGACAGGGGGGCTACACCTTC | CASNNRQGGYTF
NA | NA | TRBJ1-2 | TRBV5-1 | TGCGCCAGCAGCCGCTCCGGGGAAAACTATGGCTACACCTTC | CASSRSGENYGYTF
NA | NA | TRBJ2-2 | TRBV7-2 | TGTGCCAGCACCCACGGCAGGACTAACACCGGGGAGCTGTTTTTT | CASTHGRTNTGELFF
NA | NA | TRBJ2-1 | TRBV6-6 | TGTGCCAGCAGTTATAAGGGGGATGAGCAGTTCTTC | CASSYKGDEQFF
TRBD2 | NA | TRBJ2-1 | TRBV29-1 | TGCAGCGTTGCAGGACTAGCGGATATTAAGCAGTTCTTC | CSVAGLADIKQFF
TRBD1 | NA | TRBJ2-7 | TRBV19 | TGTGCCAGCCTAGGGACAGGGGGCAGGGAGCAGTACTTC | CASLGTGGREQYF
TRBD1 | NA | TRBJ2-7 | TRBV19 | TGTGCCAGTAGTCGGAACCGGGACAGGGCGAGCGAGCAGTACTTC | CASSRNRDRASEQYF
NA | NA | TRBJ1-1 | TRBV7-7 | TGTGCCAGCAGCCGAACAGCGAACACTGAAGCTTTCTTT | CASSRTANTEAFF
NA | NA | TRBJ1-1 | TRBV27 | TGTGCCAGCAGTTTTAGTGAGAACACTGAAGCTTTCTTT | CASSFSENTEAFF
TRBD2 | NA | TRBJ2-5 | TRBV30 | TGTGCCTGGCGGACTAGCGGGAGTTTCGGGTGGACCCAGTACTTC | CAWRTSGSFGWTQYF
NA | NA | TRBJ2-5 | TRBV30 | TGTGCCTGGAGTGTAGTCCAGGGTGGAGAGATCCAGTACTTC | CAWSVVQGGEIQYF
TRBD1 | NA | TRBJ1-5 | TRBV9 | TGTGCCGACAGGGCTGAGGGGGGTGCCTATAGCAATCAGCCCCAGCATTTT | CADRAEGGAYSNQPQHF
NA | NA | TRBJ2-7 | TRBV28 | TGTGCCAGCAGTTCAAGCGGCGGGGGCTGGGGGGGCGAGCAGTACTTC | CASSSSGGGWGGEQYF
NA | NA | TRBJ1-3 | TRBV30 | TGTGCCTGGGTGGAAGACAGCTCTGGAAACACCATATATTTT | CAWVEDSSGNTIYF
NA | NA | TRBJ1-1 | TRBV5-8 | TGTGCCAGCAGCTTGGCCCCAGGGCGGGAGAACACTGAAGCTTTCTTT | CASSLAPGRENTEAFF
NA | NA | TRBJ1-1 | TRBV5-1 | TGCGCCAGCAGCTTGGCCCCTGGGACCGCGGCTGAAGCTTTCTTT | CASSLAPGTAAEAFF
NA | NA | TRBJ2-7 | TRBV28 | TGTGCCAGCAGTTCCCCCGCAGTAGGCTGGAAAGAGCAGTACTTC | CASSSPAVGWKEQYF
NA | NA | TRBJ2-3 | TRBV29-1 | TGCAGCGTTGTGGCAGGGGCCACAGATACGCAGTATTTT | CSVVAGATDTQYF
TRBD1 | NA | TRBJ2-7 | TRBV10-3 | TGTGCCATCAGCTCCGGGACAGGGGGTACCTACGAGCAGTACTTC | CAISSGTGGTYEQYF
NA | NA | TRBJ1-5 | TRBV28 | TGTGCCAGCAGTTTTTCAGGGGTGCAGCCCCAGCATTTT | CASSFSGVQPQHF
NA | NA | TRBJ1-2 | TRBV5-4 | TGTGCCAGCAGCCAAGATTGGAACAAGGGTGTCTATGGCTACACCTTC | CASSQDWNKGVYGYTF
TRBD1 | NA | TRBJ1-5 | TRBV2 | TGTGCCAGCATGGACAGGGAAGGCCCTCAGCCCCAGCATTTT | CASMDREGPQPQHF
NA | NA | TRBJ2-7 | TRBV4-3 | TGCGCCAGCAGCCGGGGACTCTCCTACGAGCAGTACTTC | CASSRGLSYEQYF
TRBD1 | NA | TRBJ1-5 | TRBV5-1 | TGCGCCAGCAGCTTTTGGGCGGGACAGACCCATAGCAATCAGCCCCAGCATTTT | CASSFWAGQTHSNQPQHF
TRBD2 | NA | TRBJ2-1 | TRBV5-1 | TGCGCCAGCAGCTTGGGGCGGGAGGGCCATGAGCAGTTCTTC | CASSLGREGHEQFF
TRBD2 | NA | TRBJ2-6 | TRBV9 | TGTGCCAGCAGCGGAGCGGGAGGGTTCATCTCTGGGGCCAACGTCCTGACTTTC | CASSGAGGFISGANVLTF
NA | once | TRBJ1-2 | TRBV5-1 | TGCGCCAGCAGCTTGGTGGGATTCGAGGGCTACACCTTC | CASSLVGFEGYTF
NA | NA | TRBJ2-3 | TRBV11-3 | TGTGCCAGCAGCAAAGGGACGGGGGTGAGGGATACGCAGTATTTT | CASSKGTGVRDTQYF
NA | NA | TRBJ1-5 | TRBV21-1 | TGTGCCAGCAGCAGCCCCAGGGACAATCAGCCCCAGCATTTT | CASSSPRDNQPQHF